The 27 T cell receptor beta chains given below trace back to one sample, sequenced in a study of blood T cell repertoires in COVID-19. Assay used: immunoSEQ multiplex PCR; TCRdb lists only in-frame clones, some missing. In the table there are under 250,000 clones, over 60% of which are singletons. The sequenced sample was peripheral blood. The receptor source for this set is a woman in her seventies with acute or convalescent COVID-19.

This chain connects TRBV6-6 to TRBJ2-2, with a tentative D call TRBD1 (6 bases). Trimming cost V 4 bases and J 2 bases, with 8 bases left between them. Germline V gene lookup returns CDR1 MNHNY and CDR2 SVGAGI (reference sequence). There are 14 residues in the CDR3. The DNA of the CDR3 is TGTGCCAGCAGTTGGGACAAAAACACCGGGGAGCTGTTTTTT. Residues: CASSWDKNTGELFF.

The V gene is TRBV29-1, the J gene TRBJ2-7; TRBD2 matches 9 bases. The CDR3 spans 19 residues. With V trimmed by 8 bases and J by 0 bases, 23 bases remained unmatched. Germline CDR1 SQVTM, CDR2 ANQGSEA. DNA for the CDR3: TGCAGCCCTAGCGGGGCAGGTTGCAGCCTTGATCGATTCTCCTACGAGCAGTACTTC. This codes for CSPSGAGCSLDRFSYEQYF.

The chain combines TRBV29-1 with TRBJ2-1, with 8 bases lining up with TRBD1. V shed 6 bases, J shed 4 bases, and the junction held 5 bases outside the gene matches. The germline gives CDR1 SQVTM, CDR2 ANQGSEA. CDR3 length: 13 amino acids. The CDR3 spells CSVDRGLYNEQFF. The CDR3, as DNA: TGCAGCGTAGACAGGGGCTTATACAATGAGCAGTTCTTC.

The V call is TRBV9, the J call TRBJ1-2; 7 bases match TRBD1. Trimming cost V 3 bases and J 4 bases; bases outside gene matches: 3. The germline V gene encodes CDR1 SGDLS and CDR2 YYNGEE. CDR3 length equals 13 residues. The CDR3 here is CASSARTGYGYTF. As DNA, the CDR3 is TGTGCCAGCAGCGCACGGACAGGCTATGGCTACACCTTC. Full variable domain (remainder filled in from reference TRBV9 and TRBJ1-2): DSGVTQTPKHLITATGQRVTLRCSPRSGDLSVYWYQQSLDQGLQFLIQYYNGEERAKGNILERFSAQQFPDLHSELNLSSLELGDSALYFCASSARTGYGYTFGSGTRLTVV.

This clone was counted ten times or more. This chain joins TRBV24-1 and TRBJ1-2, with D tentatively TRBD1 (6 bases). Germline V lookup: CDR1 KGHDR, CDR2 SFDVKD. The CDR3 consists of 14 residues. V was cut by 3 bases and J by 4 bases, with 11 bases left in between. The CDR3 region is CATSDAGTPYGYTF. The DNA for the CDR3 is TGTGCCACCAGTGATGCCGGGACACCCTATGGCTACACCTTC.

The chain employs TRBV5-1 and TRBJ1-6; 10 nucleotides align to TRBD1. CDR1 and CDR2 (germline): SGHRS, YFSETQ. There are 14 residues in the CDR3. Unmatched junction bases numbered 3, after V lost 4 bases and J lost 8 bases. The chain's CDR3 is CASSPGTGDSPLHF. CDR3 DNA: TGCGCCAGCAGCCCCGGGACAGGGGATTCACCCCTCCACTTT.

This clone was seen just once. The chain links TRBV3-1 (or the pseudogene TRBV3-2) to TRBJ2-2; tentatively, D is TRBD2 (7 bases). The length of the CDR3 is 14 residues. V was shortened by 8 bases and J by 4 bases, with 14 bases between the two germline ends. The germline gives CDR1 LGHDT, CDR2 YNNKEL (reference sequence). The CDR3 DNA reads as TGTGCCAGCGGGGGGGGCTGGAGCACCGGGGAGCTGTTTTTT. Translated: CASGGGWSTGELFF.

This clone has just one count. The chain recombines TRBV7-2 with TRBJ2-3, with TRBD2 matching over 12 bases. The CDR3 has 16 residues. Germline loops: CDR1 SGHTA, CDR2 FQGNSA. V lost 5 bases, J lost 2 bases, and 5 bases stayed unmatched. The CDR3: CASSIRTSGVTDTQYF. The CDR3 region has the DNA TGTGCCAGCAGCATTCGGACTAGCGGGGTCACAGATACGCAGTATTTT. Drawing the rest from reference TRBV7-2 and TRBJ2-3, the complete variable domain is GAGVSQSPSNKVTEKGKDVELRCDPISGHTALYWYRQSLGQGLEFLIYFQGNSAPDKSGLPSDRFSAERTGGSVSTLTIQRTQQEDSAVYLCASSIRTSGVTDTQYFGPGTRLTVL.

The chain links TRBV2 to TRBJ1-5; TRBD1 matches 7 bases. Germline CDR1 SNHLY, CDR2 FYNNEI. This CDR3 contains 15 residues. The V and J ends lost 4 bases and 7 bases, in that order; junction bases with no gene match: 10. The CDR3 DNA reads TGTGCCAGCAGTGGGATGGCAGGGGGTGGACAGCCCCAGCATTTT. It translates to CASSGMAGGGQPQHF.

This clone is a singleton in its sample. V usage is TRBV12-3 or TRBV12-4 and J usage is TRBJ2-1, with D unresolved. The CDR3 extends over 13 amino acids. V dropped 1 base and J dropped 7 bases, with 8 bases sitting between them. CDR3 in amino acids: CASSLGAINEQFF. CDR3 bases: TGTGCCAGCAGTTTAGGAGCGATAAATGAGCAGTTCTTC.

The chain employs TRBV19 and TRBJ2-7; TRBD1 matches 9 bases. The CDR3 sequence is 13 residues long. Germline V gene lookup returns CDR1 LNHDA and CDR2 SQIVND (reference sequence). J lost 3 bases, V lost 4 bases, and 1 base had no gene match. The CDR3 region is CASSRGQGYEQYF. CDR3 bases: TGTGCCAGTAGTAGGGGACAGGGCTACGAGCAGTACTTC. Based on the CDR3 plus reference TRBV19 and TRBJ2-7, the full variable domain is DGGITQSPKYLFRKEGQNVTLSCEQNLNHDAMYWYRQDPGQGLRLIYYSQIVNDFQKGDIAEGYSVSREKKESFPLTVTSAQKNPTAFYLCASSRGQGYEQYFGPGTRLTVT.

This chain connects TRBV5-4 to TRBJ2-3, with TRBD2 matching over 13 bases. V lost 0 bases and J lost 4; bases outside the gene matches: 2. The CDR3 runs 16 residues. The germline CDR1 and CDR2 sequences are SGHNT and YYREEE (reference sequence). CDR3 protein: CASSLGTSGGADTQYF. The DNA for the CDR3 is TGTGCCAGCAGCTTGGGGACTAGCGGGGGTGCAGATACGCAGTATTTT.

V usage is TRBV6-1 and J usage is TRBJ2-7; TRBD2 matches 7 bases. Germline CDR1 reads MNHNS; CDR2 reads SASEGT. J gave up 0 bases and V 1 base, and 0 bases lay outside the gene matches. The CDR3 loop spans 14 amino acids. The CDR3, as DNA: TGTGCCAGCAGTGAAGGGGGGGGCTCCTACGAGCAGTACGTC. Its protein is CASSEGGGSYEQYV.

This clone was counted between two and nine times. The chain couples TRBV2 to TRBJ1-5; the D is unclear. The CDR3 has 15 residues. Germline CDR1 is SNHLY and CDR2 is FYNNEI. Trimming removed 6 bases at V and 0 bases at J, with 12 bases between. CDR3 amino acids: CASREDAASNQPQHF. Here the CDR3 DNA reads TGTGCCAGCAGGGAGGACGCTGCTAGCAATCAGCCCCAGCATTTT. Drawing the rest from reference TRBV2 and TRBJ1-5, the complete variable domain is EPEVTQTPSHQVTQMGQEVILRCVPISNHLYFYWYRQILGQKVEFLVSFYNNEISEKSEIFDDQFSVERPDGSNFTLKIRSTKLEDSAMYFCASREDAASNQPQHFGDGTRLSIL.

The CDR3 bases are TGTGCCACCAGTGATACAGGGGGCGGTGAGACCCAGTACTTC. Its protein product is CATSDTGGGETQYF. The V and J genes are TRBV24-1 and TRBJ2-5; 9 bases map to TRBD1. V dropped 3 bases and J dropped 5; count of bases not matched to a gene: 3. This CDR3 is 14 amino acids long. Per the germline V gene, CDR1 is KGHDR and CDR2 is SFDVKD.

The chain employs TRBV3-1 (or the pseudogene TRBV3-2) and TRBJ1-1, with D possibly being TRBD1 (6 bases). From germline, CDR1 is LGHDT and CDR2 YNNKEL (reference sequence). CDR3 length: 14 residues. V was pared by 1 base and J by 7 bases, with 13 bases between. Written as DNA, the CDR3 is TGTGCCAGCAGCCAAGGTCAGGGCAGGGGTGAAGCTTTCTTT. This gives the protein CASSQGQGRGEAFF.

V usage is TRBV24-1 and J usage is TRBJ2-3, with 9 bases aligning to TRBD2. The CDR3 has 16 residues. J was trimmed by 1 base and V by 4 bases; bases with no gene match: 5. Germline V gene lookup returns CDR1 KGHDR and CDR2 SFDVKD. CDR3 sequence: CATSEGGLAGTDTQYF. The DNA for the CDR3 is TGTGCCACCAGTGAGGGGGGACTAGCCGGCACAGATACGCAGTATTTT.

The chain has TRBV19 and TRBJ2-2; no reliable D call. V gave up 3 bases and J gave up 7 bases, with 3 bases separating them. The CDR3 length is 11 residues. Germline V gene sequence: CDR1 LNHDA, CDR2 SQIVND (reference sequence). CDR3 loop: CASSISGELFF. As DNA, the CDR3 is TGTGCCAGTAGTATCAGCGGGGAGCTGTTTTTT.

The genes are TRBV3-1 (or the pseudogene TRBV3-2) and TRBJ2-6; D call uncertain. V gave up 1 base and J gave up 0 bases, with 7 bases separating them. Germline V gene lookup returns CDR1 LGHDT and CDR2 YNNKEL (reference sequence). The CDR3 sequence is 16 residues long. CDR3 coding DNA: TGTGCCAGCAGCCAAGGCCGGAGCTCTGGGGCCAACGTCCTGACTTTC. Its translation is CASSQGRSSGANVLTF.

This rearrangement joins TRBV6-5 to TRBJ2-3; perhaps TRBD2 as D (6 bases). Trimming removed 4 bases from V and 6 bases from J, with 17 bases in between. Looked up from germline, CDR1 is MNHEY and CDR2 is SVGAGI. This CDR3 region has 15 residues. DNA of the CDR3: TGTGCCAGCAGTTTACTTGGGGGAGGTCAGGATACGCAGTATTTT. Translating it yields CASSLLGGGQDTQYF.

This clone has only a few counts. This chain connects TRBV19 to TRBJ2-7, with 8 positions matching TRBD1. In germline, CDR1 is LNHDA, CDR2 SQIVND (reference sequence). V trimming: 7 bases; J trimming: 4 bases; junction bases outside the gene matches: 15. The CDR3 is 16 residues long. CDR3 sequence (DNA): TGTGCCAGTAACCGTGAAAGAGACAGGGGACCTTACGAGCAGTACGTC. Translating it yields CASNRERDRGPYEQYV.

The chain links TRBV14 to TRBJ2-3, with 8 bases fitting TRBD1. V trimming: 5 bases; J trimming: 14 bases; junction bases outside the gene matches: 9. CDR1 and CDR2 (germline): SGHDN, FVKESK. This CDR3 comprises 12 residues. CDR3 region: CASSYDRGGRYF. For the CDR3, the DNA is TGTGCCAGCAGCTACGACAGGGGTGGGAGGTATTTT.

V and J are TRBV7-2 and TRBJ2-7, with a weak D call TRBD2 (6 bases). The germline V and J ends were trimmed by 2 bases and 2 bases, with 13 bases remaining between them. CDR1 and CDR2 (germline): SGHTA, FQGNSA. The CDR3 sequence is 15 residues long. This CDR3 is CASSLNRGGPYEQYF. As DNA, the CDR3 is TGTGCCAGCAGCTTAAATAGGGGAGGTCCCTACGAGCAGTACTTC.

The V gene is TRBV4-3, the J gene TRBJ2-1; tentative D call: TRBD2 (6 bases). The germline V gene has CDR1 LGHNA and CDR2 YSLEER. This CDR3 comprises 16 residues. Trimming pared 1 base from V and 0 bases from J, leaving 10 bases between. The CDR3 region is CASSQVLGGSYNEQFF. In DNA, the CDR3 is TGCGCCAGCAGCCAAGTCCTCGGGGGCTCCTACAATGAGCAGTTCTTC.

The rearrangement uses TRBV10-3 and TRBJ1-4; D remains ambiguous. The germline V gene has CDR1 ENHRY and CDR2 SYGVKD. V lost 6 bases and J lost 0, with 8 bases in between. This CDR3 spans 14 amino acids. The CDR3 is CAISPGTTNEKLFF. CDR3 nucleotide sequence: TGTGCCATCAGCCCCGGGACAACTAATGAAAAACTGTTTTTT.

The J gene is TRBJ2-7, the V gene TRBV21-1; the D call in the table, TRBD1, was not verified against the DNA. TRBV21-1 is an annotated pseudogene. The CDR3 contains 14 residues. CDR3 bases: TGTGCCAGCAGCCACCGGGACAGCTCCTACGAGCAGTACTTC. Its protein product is CASSHRDSSYEQYF.

V gene TRBV2 combines with J gene TRBJ2-2; D possibly corresponds to TRBD1 (6 bases). V gave up 7 bases and J gave up 2 bases, with 14 bases separating them. The CDR3 length is 15 residues. CDR1 and CDR2 (germline): SNHLY, FYNNEI. CDR3: CASKGQGRNTGELFF. CDR3 bases: TGTGCCAGCAAGGGTCAGGGGCGTAACACCGGGGAGCTGTTTTTT. The variable domain in full, with the rest retrieved from reference TRBV2 and TRBJ2-2, is EPEVTQTPSHQVTQMGQEVILRCVPISNHLYFYWYRQILGQKVEFLVSFYNNEISEKSEIFDDQFSVERPDGSNFTLKIRSTKLEDSAMYFCASKGQGRNTGELFFGEGSRLTVL.